Described below is a single T cell receptor (beta chain) sequence and its context. The target antigen is unknown. The data were obtained in a study of cytotoxic CD8 clonotypes in ibrutinib-treated CLL. About the research overall: The study included eleven to twelve relapsed/refractory and under 16 treatment-naive patients; roughly 18 had IGHV unmutated disease. A mean of around 260,000 productive templates and just under 95,000 productive rearrangements was obtained per sample.

The protocol was immunoSEQ multiplex PCR, while the TCRdb copy is restricted to in-frame clones and leaves out a portion. The sample has about 310,000 clones; 80% are singletons. The length of the CDR3 is 15 residues. The V gene's germline CDR1 is ENHRY and CDR2 SYGVKD. V was pared by 0 bases and J by 2 bases, with 9 bases between. Whole-study results and caveats: Contraction or stability on treatment was seen for public clonotypes, which were uncommon.

The rearrangement links TRBV10-3 to TRBJ2-3, with a weak D call TRBD2 (6 bases). This clonotype originated in a human donor with chronic lymphocytic leukemia. Sequencing used PBMCs, obtained before ibrutinib treatment. CDR3 region: CAISESGTDTDTQYF. The CDR3 DNA reads TGTGCCATCAGTGAGTCTGGGACTGACACAGATACGCAGTATTTT.